A single sample gave rise to the 2 T cell receptor beta chains below, sequenced in a study of T cells in Graves' hyperthyroidism and ophthalmopathy. Amplified TCR beta CDR3 regions derived from RNA transcripts. A first-round RT-PCR of the TCR CDR3 used the HTBI primer set. TCRdb ran MiXCR on the multiplex PCR reads and lists one entry per CDR3 protein. In the table there are 350,000 or so distinct CDR3 sequences, about a sixth of which are singletons. The specimen was blood. These receptors came from a woman in her thirties or forties with Graves' ophthalmopathy.

The V call is TRBV12-3 or TRBV12-4, the J call TRBJ1-1; no definite D call. The CDR3 has 16 amino acids. V dropped 5 bases and J dropped 4 bases, with 20 bases sitting between them. CDR3: CASSLPPGNIGTEAFF. The CDR3 DNA follows: TGTGCCAGCAGTCTCCCCCCCGGTAATATTGGCACTGAAGCTTTCTTT.

In this sample, this clonotype turned up many times. The chain has TRBV28 and TRBJ2-7; D possibly matches TRBD1 or TRBD2 (6 bases each). V was clipped by 6 bases and J by 6 bases, with 12 bases between them. CDR3 length: 12 residues. The germline V gene encodes CDR1 MDHEN and CDR2 SYDVKM. The CDR3 sequence is CASSTQGGEQYF. As DNA, the CDR3 is TGTGCCAGCAGCACACAGGGAGGCGAGCAGTACTTC.